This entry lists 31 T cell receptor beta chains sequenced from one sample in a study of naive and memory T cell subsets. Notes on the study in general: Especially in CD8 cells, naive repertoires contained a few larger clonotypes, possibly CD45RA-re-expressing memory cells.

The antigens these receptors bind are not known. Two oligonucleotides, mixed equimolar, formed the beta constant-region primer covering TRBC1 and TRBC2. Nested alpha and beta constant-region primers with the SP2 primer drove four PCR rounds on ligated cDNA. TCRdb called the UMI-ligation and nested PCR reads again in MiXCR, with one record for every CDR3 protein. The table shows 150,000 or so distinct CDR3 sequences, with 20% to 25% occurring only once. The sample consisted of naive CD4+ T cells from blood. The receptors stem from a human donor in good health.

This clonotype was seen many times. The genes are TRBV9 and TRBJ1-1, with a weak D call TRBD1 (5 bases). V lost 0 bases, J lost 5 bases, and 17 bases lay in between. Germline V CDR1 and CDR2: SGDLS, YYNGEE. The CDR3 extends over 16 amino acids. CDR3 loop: CASSVGYSGVGTEAFF. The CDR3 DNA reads TGTGCCAGCAGCGTAGGATACTCGGGGGTAGGAACTGAAGCTTTCTTT.

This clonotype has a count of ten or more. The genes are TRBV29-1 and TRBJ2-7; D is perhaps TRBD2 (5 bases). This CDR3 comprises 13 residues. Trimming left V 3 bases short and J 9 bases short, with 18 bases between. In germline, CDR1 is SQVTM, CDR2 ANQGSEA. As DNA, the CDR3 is TGCAGCGTTGACCTCACGAGGACTGGAGGGCAGTACTTC. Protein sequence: CSVDLTRTGGQYF.

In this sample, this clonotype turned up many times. The CDR3 reads CASSLSEPGNIQYF. The CDR3 bases are TGTGCCAGCAGTTTAAGCGAACCCGGGAACATTCAGTACTTC. This sequence joins TRBV12-3 or TRBV12-4 and TRBJ2-4; D is unresolved. Trimming took off 2 bases at V and 7 bases at J, with 12 bases between the two ends. The CDR3 spans 14 residues.

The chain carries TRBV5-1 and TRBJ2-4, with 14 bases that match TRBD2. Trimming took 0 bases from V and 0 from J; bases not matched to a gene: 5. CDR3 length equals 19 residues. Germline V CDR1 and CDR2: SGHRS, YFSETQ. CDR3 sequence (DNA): TGCGCCAGCAGCTTGGAAGGGACTAGCGGGAGTATAGCCAAAAACATTCAGTACTTC. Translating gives CASSLEGTSGSIAKNIQYF.

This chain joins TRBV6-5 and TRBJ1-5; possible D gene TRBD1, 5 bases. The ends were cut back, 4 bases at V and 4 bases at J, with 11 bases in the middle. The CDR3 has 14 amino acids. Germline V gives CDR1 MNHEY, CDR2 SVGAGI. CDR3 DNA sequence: TGTGCCAGCAGTTCTCAGGGCTTAAATCAGCCCCAGCATTTT. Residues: CASSSQGLNQPQHF.

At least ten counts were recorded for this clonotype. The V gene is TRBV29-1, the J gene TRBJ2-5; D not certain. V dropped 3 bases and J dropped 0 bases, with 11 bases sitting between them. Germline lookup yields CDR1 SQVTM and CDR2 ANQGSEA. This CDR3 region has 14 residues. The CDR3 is CSVEVGRDQETQYF. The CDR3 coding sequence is TGCAGCGTTGAGGTTGGACGGGACCAAGAGACCCAGTACTTC.

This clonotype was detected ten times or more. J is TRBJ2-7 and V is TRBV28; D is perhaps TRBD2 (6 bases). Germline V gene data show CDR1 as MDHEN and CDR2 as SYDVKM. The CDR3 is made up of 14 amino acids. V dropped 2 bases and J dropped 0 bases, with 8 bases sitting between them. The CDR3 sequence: CASSLEGLSYEQYF. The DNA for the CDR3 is TGTGCCAGCAGTTTAGAGGGACTCTCCTACGAGCAGTACTTC.

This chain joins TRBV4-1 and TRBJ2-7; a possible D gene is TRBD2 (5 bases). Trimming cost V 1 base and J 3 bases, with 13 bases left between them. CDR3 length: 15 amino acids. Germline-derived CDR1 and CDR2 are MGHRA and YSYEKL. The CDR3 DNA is TGCGCCAGCAGCCAAGGGACTGGGGAGTTCTACGAGCAGTACTTC. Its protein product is CASSQGTGEFYEQYF.

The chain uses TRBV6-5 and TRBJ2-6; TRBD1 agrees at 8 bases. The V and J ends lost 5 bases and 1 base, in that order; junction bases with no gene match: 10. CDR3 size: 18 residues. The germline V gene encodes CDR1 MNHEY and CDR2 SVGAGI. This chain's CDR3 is CASSKRAGGASGANVLTF. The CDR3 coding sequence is TGTGCCAGCAGTAAACGGGCAGGGGGCGCATCTGGGGCCAACGTCCTGACTTTC.

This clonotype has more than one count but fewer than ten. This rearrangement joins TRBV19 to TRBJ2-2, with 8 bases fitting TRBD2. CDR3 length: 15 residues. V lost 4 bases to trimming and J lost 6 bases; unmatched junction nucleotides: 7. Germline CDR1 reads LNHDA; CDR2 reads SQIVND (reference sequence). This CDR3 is CASSTAGASPGELFF. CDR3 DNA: TGTGCCAGTAGTACAGCGGGAGCGTCACCCGGGGAGCTGTTTTTT.

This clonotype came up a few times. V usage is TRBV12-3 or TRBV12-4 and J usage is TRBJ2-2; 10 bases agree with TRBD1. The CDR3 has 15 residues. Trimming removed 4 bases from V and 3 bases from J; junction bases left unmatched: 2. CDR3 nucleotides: TGTGCCAGCAGTTCGGGACAGGGGTACACCGGGGAGCTGTTTTTT. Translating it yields CASSSGQGYTGELFF.

CDR3 residues: CASSLRDRGFSGYTF. The DNA of the CDR3 is TGTGCCAGCAGCCTTCGGGACAGGGGTTTTAGTGGCTACACCTTC. The chain recombines TRBV6-5 with TRBJ1-2; TRBD1 matches 10 bases. Trimming took 6 bases from V and 7 from J; bases not matched to a gene: 11. The V gene's germline CDR1 is MNHEY and CDR2 SVGAGI. The CDR3 has 15 residues.

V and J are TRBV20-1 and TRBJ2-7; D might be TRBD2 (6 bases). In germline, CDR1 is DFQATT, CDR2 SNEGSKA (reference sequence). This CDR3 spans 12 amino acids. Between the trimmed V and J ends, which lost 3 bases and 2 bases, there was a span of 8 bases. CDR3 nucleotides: TGCAGTGCTAGGGGACTGACCTACGAGCAGTACTTC. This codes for CSARGLTYEQYF.

CDR3 in amino acids: CSVIPPDGSYEQYF. The CDR3 DNA follows: TGCAGCGTTATACCTCCGGACGGATCCTACGAGCAGTACTTC. The chain links TRBV29-1 to TRBJ2-7, with no clear D. V lost 5 bases to trimming and J lost 1 base, with 15 bases between them. Germline V gives CDR1 SQVTM, CDR2 ANQGSEA. CDR3 length: 14 amino acids.

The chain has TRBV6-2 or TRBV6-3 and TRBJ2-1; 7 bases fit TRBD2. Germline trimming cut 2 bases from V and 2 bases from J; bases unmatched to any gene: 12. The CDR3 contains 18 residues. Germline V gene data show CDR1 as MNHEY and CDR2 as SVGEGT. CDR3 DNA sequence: TGTGCCAGCAGTTACCCCCCGGGGGGAGCGGGTACCTACAATGAGCAGTTCTTC. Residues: CASSYPPGGAGTYNEQFF.

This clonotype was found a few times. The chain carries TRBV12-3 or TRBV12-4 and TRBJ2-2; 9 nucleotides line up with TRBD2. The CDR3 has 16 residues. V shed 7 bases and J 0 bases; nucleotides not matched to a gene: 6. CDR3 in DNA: TGTGCCAGCACCTTCGGACTAGCGACGAACACCGGGGAGCTGTTTTTT. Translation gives CASTFGLATNTGELFF.

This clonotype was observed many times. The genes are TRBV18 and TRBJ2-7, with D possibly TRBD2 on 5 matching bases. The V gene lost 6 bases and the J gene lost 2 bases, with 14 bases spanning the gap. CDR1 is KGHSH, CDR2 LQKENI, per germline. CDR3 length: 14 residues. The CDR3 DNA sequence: TGTGCCAGCTCCCAGGAGGACTCGGCCTACGAGCAGTACTTC. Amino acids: CASSQEDSAYEQYF.

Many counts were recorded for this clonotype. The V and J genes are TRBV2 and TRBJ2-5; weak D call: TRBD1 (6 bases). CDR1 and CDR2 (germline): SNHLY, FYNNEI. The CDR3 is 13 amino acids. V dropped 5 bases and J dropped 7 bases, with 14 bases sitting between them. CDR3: CASSYVPTGTQYF. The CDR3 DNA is TGTGCCAGCAGTTACGTACCGACAGGGACCCAGTACTTC.

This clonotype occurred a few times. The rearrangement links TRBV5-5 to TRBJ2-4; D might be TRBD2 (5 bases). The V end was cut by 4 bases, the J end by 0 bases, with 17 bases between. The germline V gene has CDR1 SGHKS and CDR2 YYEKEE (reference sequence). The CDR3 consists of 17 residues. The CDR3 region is CASSRPLGVGAKNIQYF. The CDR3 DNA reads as TGTGCCAGCAGCCGGCCTCTCGGGGTGGGAGCCAAAAACATTCAGTACTTC.

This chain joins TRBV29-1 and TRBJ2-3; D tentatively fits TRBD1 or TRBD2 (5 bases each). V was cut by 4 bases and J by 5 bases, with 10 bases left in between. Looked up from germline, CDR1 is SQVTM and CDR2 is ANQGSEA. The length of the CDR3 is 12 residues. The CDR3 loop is CSVGQRGDTQYF. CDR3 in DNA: TGCAGCGTTGGTCAGAGGGGAGATACGCAGTATTTT.

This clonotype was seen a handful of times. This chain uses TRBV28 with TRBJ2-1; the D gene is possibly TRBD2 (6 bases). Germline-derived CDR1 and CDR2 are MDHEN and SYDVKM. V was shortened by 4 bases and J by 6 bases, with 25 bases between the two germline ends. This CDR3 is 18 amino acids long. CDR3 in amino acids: CASSSWARGLAAPNEQFF. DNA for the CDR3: TGTGCCAGCAGTTCCTGGGCCCGGGGGTTAGCGGCGCCCAATGAGCAGTTCTTC.

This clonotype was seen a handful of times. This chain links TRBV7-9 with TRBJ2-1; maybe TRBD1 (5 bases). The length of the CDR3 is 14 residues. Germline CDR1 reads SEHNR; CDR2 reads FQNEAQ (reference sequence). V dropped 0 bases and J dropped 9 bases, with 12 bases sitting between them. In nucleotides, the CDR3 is TGTGCCAGCAGCTTAGCGACCAGGGTGGCTGAGCAGTTCTTC. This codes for CASSLATRVAEQFF.

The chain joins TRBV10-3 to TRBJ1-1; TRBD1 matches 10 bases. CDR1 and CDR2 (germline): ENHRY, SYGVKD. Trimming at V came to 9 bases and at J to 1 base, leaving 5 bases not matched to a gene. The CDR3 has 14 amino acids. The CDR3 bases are TGTGCCATGGGGACAGGGGCTACGAACACTGAAGCTTTCTTT. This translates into CAMGTGATNTEAFF.

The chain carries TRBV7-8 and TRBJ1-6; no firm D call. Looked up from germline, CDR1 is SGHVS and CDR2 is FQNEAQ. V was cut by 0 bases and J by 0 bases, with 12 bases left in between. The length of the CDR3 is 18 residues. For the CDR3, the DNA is TGTGCCAGCAGCTTAGCGTTCGGAGGGAGCTCCTATAATTCACCCCTCCACTTT. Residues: CASSLAFGGSSYNSPLHF.

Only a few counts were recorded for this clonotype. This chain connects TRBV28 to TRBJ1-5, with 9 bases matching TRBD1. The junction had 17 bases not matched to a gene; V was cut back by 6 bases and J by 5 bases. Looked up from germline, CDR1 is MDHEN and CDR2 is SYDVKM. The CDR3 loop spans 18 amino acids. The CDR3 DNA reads TGTGCCAGCAGACGTACCCCCCCCGGACAGGGGATATATCAGCCCCAGCATTTT. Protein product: CASRRTPPGQGIYQPQHF. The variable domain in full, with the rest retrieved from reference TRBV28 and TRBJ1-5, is DVKVTQSSRYLVKRTGEKVFLECVQDMDHENMFWYRQDPGLGLRLIYFSYDVKMKEKGDIPEGYSVSREKKERFSLILESASTNQTSMYLCASRRTPPGQGIYQPQHFGDGTRLSIL.

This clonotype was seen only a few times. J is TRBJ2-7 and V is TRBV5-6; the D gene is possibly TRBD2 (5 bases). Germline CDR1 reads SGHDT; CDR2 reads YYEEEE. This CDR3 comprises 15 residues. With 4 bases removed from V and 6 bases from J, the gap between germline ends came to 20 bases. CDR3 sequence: CASSLSDRRRLEQYF. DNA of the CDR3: TGTGCCAGCAGCCTCTCGGACCGTCGGAGGCTCGAGCAGTACTTC.

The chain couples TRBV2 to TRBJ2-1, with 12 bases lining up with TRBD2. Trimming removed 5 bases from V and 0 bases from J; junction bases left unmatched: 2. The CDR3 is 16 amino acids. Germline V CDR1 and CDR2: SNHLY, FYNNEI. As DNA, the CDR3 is TGTGCCAGCAGTAAGACTAGCGGGAGCTCCTACAATGAGCAGTTCTTC. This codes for CASSKTSGSSYNEQFF.

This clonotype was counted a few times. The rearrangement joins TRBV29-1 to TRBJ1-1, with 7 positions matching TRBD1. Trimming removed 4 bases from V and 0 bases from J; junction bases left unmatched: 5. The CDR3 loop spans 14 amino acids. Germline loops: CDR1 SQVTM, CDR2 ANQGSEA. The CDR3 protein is CSVAIRGLNTEAFF. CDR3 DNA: TGCAGCGTTGCCATAAGGGGGCTGAACACTGAAGCTTTCTTT.

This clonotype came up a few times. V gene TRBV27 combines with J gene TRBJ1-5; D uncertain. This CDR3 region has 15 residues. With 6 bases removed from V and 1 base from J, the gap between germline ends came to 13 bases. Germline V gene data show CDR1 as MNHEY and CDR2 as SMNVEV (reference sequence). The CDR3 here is CASSPNLGSNQPQHF. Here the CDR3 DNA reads TGTGCCAGCAGCCCCAATTTGGGAAGCAATCAGCCCCAGCATTTT.

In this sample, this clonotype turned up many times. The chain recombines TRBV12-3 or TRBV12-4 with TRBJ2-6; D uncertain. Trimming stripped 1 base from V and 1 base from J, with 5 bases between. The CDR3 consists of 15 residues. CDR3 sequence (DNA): TGTGCCAGCAGTTTAGGATCTTCTGGGGCCAACGTCCTGACTTTC. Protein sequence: CASSLGSSGANVLTF.

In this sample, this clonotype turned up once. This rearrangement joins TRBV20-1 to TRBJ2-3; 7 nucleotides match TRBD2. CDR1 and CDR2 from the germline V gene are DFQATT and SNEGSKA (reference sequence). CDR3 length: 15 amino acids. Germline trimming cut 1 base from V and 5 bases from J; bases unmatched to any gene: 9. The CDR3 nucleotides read TGCAGTGCTAGAGTATTCAGCGGGACTTTAGATACGCAGTATTTT. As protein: CSARVFSGTLDTQYF.